The next 18 T cell receptor beta chains were all read from a single sample in a study of control samples from healthy donors and cancer patients. Assay: immunoSEQ multiplex PCR; the TCRdb copy retains only in-frame clones and omits some. Of fewer than 90,000 clones listed, about 87% are singletons. The sample consisted of blood. These receptors were obtained from a man aged 50 or older in good health.

This rearrangement joins TRBV3-1 (or the pseudogene TRBV3-2) to TRBJ2-3; TRBD2 might be the D (5 bases). The CDR3 extends over 15 amino acids. Germline assignment: CDR1 LGHDT and CDR2 YNNKEL (reference sequence). V lost 8 bases to trimming and J lost 0 bases, with 15 bases between them. The CDR3 DNA sequence: TGTGCCAGCCCGGAGGTCGGTGAAAGCACAGATACGCAGTATTTT. It is translated as CASPEVGESTDTQYF.

The rearrangement uses TRBV28 and TRBJ1-1; 7 bases agree with TRBD1. With 3 bases clipped from V and 0 bases from J, the junction kept 1 base outside the gene matches. Germline V gene data show CDR1 as MDHEN and CDR2 as SYDVKM. CDR3 length: 14 amino acids. Written as DNA, the CDR3 is TGTGCCAGCAGTTTTACAGGGGTGAACACTGAAGCTTTCTTT. This codes for CASSFTGVNTEAFF.

This chain uses TRBV5-1 with TRBJ2-1; D uncertain. CDR1 SGHRS and CDR2 YFSETQ come from the germline V gene. Trimming shortened V by 0 bases and J by 5 bases, and 12 bases separated the two germline ends. The CDR3 sequence is 15 residues long. DNA for the CDR3: TGCGCCAGCAGCTTGGTACTGAGGACCCACAATGAGCAGTTCTTC. Amino acid sequence: CASSLVLRTHNEQFF. Together with reference TRBV5-1 and TRBJ2-1, the CDR3 gives the full variable domain: KAGVTQTPRYLIKTRGQQVTLSCSPISGHRSVSWYQQTPGQGLQFLFEYFSETQRNKGNFPGRFSGRQFSNSRSEMNVSTLELGDSALYLCASSLVLRTHNEQFFGPGTRLTVL.

The V and J genes are TRBV28 and TRBJ2-3; no clear D. Looked up from germline, CDR1 is MDHEN and CDR2 is SYDVKM. V was pared by 4 bases and J by 2 bases, with 4 bases between. This CDR3 region has 12 residues. This CDR3 is CASSSPTDTQYF. Here the CDR3 DNA reads TGTGCCAGCAGTTCCCCCACAGATACGCAGTATTTT.

This chain joins TRBV2 and TRBJ2-3; D uncertain. V gave up 5 bases and J gave up 3 bases, with 12 bases separating them. The CDR3 runs to 14 residues. Per germline, CDR1 SNHLY and CDR2 FYNNEI. The CDR3 sequence: CASSSGFGTDTQYF. In DNA, the CDR3 is TGTGCCAGCAGTTCGGGCTTTGGTACAGATACGCAGTATTTT.

This sequence joins TRBV6-5 and TRBJ1-2, with 8 bases aligning to TRBD1. Trimming took 4 bases from V and 5 from J; bases not matched to a gene: 9. CDR3 length: 15 residues. CDR1 and CDR2 from the germline V gene are MNHEY and SVGAGI. This CDR3 reads CASSLTPGQDYGYTF. CDR3 nucleotide sequence: TGTGCCAGCAGTTTAACACCGGGACAGGATTATGGCTACACCTTC.

The chain uses TRBV7-9 and TRBJ2-5; 7 nucleotides line up with TRBD1. The CDR3 consists of 15 residues. Germline CDR1 is SEHNR and CDR2 is FQNEAQ (reference sequence). Trimming cost V 5 bases and J 0 bases; bases outside gene matches: 6. CDR3 residues: CASSPGGSYQETQYF. Written as DNA, the CDR3 is TGTGCCAGCAGCCCAGGGGGATCGTACCAAGAGACCCAGTACTTC.

This clone has only a few counts. The chain combines TRBV13 with TRBJ2-3; TRBD2 matches at 14 bases. In germline, CDR1 is PRHDT, CDR2 FYEKMQ (reference sequence). V shed 5 bases, J shed 0 bases, and the junction held 16 bases outside the gene matches. The CDR3 is 21 residues long. CDR3 DNA sequence: TGTGCCAGCAGCCCCCCGGGGGGACTAGCGGGAGAAGTGGGGAGCACAGATACGCAGTATTTT. Translating gives CASSPPGGLAGEVGSTDTQYF.

The rearrangement links TRBV10-2 to TRBJ2-7; D gene ambiguous. The V gene's germline CDR1 is WSHSY and CDR2 SAAADI. The CDR3 spans 13 residues. With 2 bases removed from V and 4 bases from J, the gap between germline ends came to 9 bases. This CDR3 reads CASSEASLYEQYF. The CDR3 region has the DNA TGCGCCAGCAGTGAGGCAAGCCTATACGAGCAGTACTTC.

The rearrangement joins TRBV4-3 to TRBJ1-2, with D possibly matching TRBD1 (5 bases). Looked up from germline, CDR1 is LGHNA and CDR2 is YSLEER. Trimming removed 0 bases from V and 2 bases from J, with 13 bases in between. CDR3 length equals 16 residues. The chain's CDR3 is CASSQEARGPNYGYTF. CDR3 coding DNA: TGCGCCAGCAGCCAAGAGGCGCGGGGCCCCAACTATGGCTACACCTTC.

The V gene is TRBV19, the J gene TRBJ2-6; possible D gene TRBD1, 6 bases. V lost 8 bases, J lost 3 bases, and 11 bases lay in between. The CDR3 covers 14 residues. Germline assignment: CDR1 LNHDA and CDR2 SQIVND (reference sequence). CDR3 in DNA: TGTGCCAGTCTCAGGGGTGGTGGGGCCAACGTCCTGACTTTC. Protein sequence: CASLRGGGANVLTF.

This clone was seen just once. The chain uses TRBV7-2 and TRBJ2-1; TRBD1 matches 8 bases. Losses at the gene ends were 1 base for V and 0 bases for J; bases not matched to a gene: 11. CDR1 and CDR2 (germline): SGHTA, FQGNSA. The length of the CDR3 is 19 residues. The CDR3 coding sequence is TGTGCCAGCAGCTTAGTTCTGGTCGGGACAGGCCTCTCCTACAATGAGCAGTTCTTC. Its translation: CASSLVLVGTGLSYNEQFF.

The genes are TRBV6-6 and TRBJ1-5; no clear D. CDR3 length: 14 amino acids. Germline-derived CDR1 and CDR2 are MNHNY and SVGAGI (reference sequence). V lost 4 bases, J lost 6 bases, and 13 bases lay in between. The CDR3 is CASSSPEVGQPQHF. The CDR3, as DNA: TGTGCCAGCAGTTCCCCAGAGGTCGGTCAGCCCCAGCATTTT.

This chain connects TRBV4-3 to TRBJ2-1, with unresolved D. The CDR3 runs to 15 residues. CDR1 and CDR2 (germline): LGHNA, YSLEER. Trimming stripped 4 bases from V and 4 bases from J, with 14 bases between. CDR3 region: CASSPTWIPYNEQFF. CDR3 sequence (DNA): TGCGCCAGCAGCCCCACTTGGATACCTTACAATGAGCAGTTCTTC.

J is TRBJ1-1 and V is TRBV5-5; 9 bases are shared with TRBD1. Germline CDR1 SGHKS, CDR2 YYEKEE (reference sequence). The CDR3 has 16 amino acids. Germline trimming cut 2 bases from V and 0 bases from J; bases unmatched to any gene: 5. For the CDR3, the DNA is TGTGCCAGCAGCTTTGGGACAGGGAACATGAACACTGAAGCTTTCTTT. This gives the protein CASSFGTGNMNTEAFF.

This clone was picked up one time. Written as DNA, the CDR3 is TGTGCCTGGTTGGGCCAGGCGAACTATGGCTACACCTTC. Its translation is CAWLGQANYGYTF. This chain links TRBV30 with TRBJ1-2, with D unresolved. Germline V gives CDR1 GTSNPN, CDR2 SVGIG (reference sequence). V lost 5 bases to trimming and J lost 2 bases, with 12 bases between them. The CDR3 extends over 13 amino acids.

This chain connects TRBV7-2 to TRBJ1-5; D call uncertain. The germline V gene has CDR1 SGHTA and CDR2 FQGNSA. Trimming took 2 bases from V and 6 from J, leaving 11 bases between them. The CDR3 loop spans 14 amino acids. This CDR3 reads CASSLRQEGQPQHF. The CDR3 region has the DNA TGTGCCAGCAGCTTAAGGCAGGAGGGTCAGCCCCAGCATTTT.

V gene TRBV6-5 combines with J gene TRBJ1-1; 12 nucleotides match TRBD1. The CDR3 runs to 15 residues. Germline lookup yields CDR1 MNHEY and CDR2 SVGAGI. Trimming at V came to 7 bases and at J to 5 bases, leaving 8 bases not matched to a gene. CDR3 coding DNA: TGTGCCAGCATGGGACAGGGGGCTTGGGAAACTGAAGCTTTCTTT. This encodes CASMGQGAWETEAFF.